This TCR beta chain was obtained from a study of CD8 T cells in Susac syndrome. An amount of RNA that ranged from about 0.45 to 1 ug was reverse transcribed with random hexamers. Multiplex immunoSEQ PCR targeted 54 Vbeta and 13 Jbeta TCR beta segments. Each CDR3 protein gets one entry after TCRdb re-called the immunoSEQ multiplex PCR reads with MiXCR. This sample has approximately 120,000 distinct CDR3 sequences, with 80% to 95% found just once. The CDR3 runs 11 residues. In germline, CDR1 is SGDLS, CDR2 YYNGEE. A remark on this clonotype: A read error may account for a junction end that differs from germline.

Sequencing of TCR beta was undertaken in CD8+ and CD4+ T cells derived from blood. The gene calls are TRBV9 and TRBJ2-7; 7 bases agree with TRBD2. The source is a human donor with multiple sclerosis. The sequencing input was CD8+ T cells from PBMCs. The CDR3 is CASGRDYERYF. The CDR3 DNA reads TGTGCCAGCGGCAGGGACTACGAGCGGTACTTC. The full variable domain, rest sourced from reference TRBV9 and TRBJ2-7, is DSGVTQTPKHLITATGQRVTLRCSPRSGDLSVYWYQQSLDQGLQFLIQYYNGEERAKGNILERFSAQQFPDLHSELNLSSLELGDSALYFCASGRDYERYFGPGTRLTVT.